This T cell receptor (beta chain) is from a study of post-analysis software for immune sequencing data. Unique molecular identifiers featured in each of the TCR beta cDNA libraries. TCRdb used MiXCR to reprocess the PCR reads, holding one entry per CDR3 protein. Of around 160,000 distinct CDR3 sequences listed, roughly 34% are singletons. The germline V and J ends were trimmed by 4 bases and 0 bases, with 10 bases remaining between them. In germline, CDR1 is SGHRS, CDR2 YFSETQ. This CDR3 has 14 amino acids. The clonotype originates from a girl aged 10 to 17 with multiple sclerosis. The sequencing used blood, collected after autologous hematopoietic stem cell transplantation. V is TRBV5-1 and J is TRBJ2-5, with a tentative D call TRBD2 (6 bases). The DNA of the CDR3 is TGCGCCAGCAGCCCCTGGGACTACCAAGAGACCCAGTACTTC. Its translation is CASSPWDYQETQYF.